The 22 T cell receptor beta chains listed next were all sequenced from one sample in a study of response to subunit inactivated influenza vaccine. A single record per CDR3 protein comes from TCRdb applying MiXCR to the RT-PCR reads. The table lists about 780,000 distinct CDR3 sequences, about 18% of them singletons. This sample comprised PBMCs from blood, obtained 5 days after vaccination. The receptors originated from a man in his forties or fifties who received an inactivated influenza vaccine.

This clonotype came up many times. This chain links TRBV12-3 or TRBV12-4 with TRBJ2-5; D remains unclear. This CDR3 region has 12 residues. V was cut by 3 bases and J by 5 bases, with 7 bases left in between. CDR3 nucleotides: TGTGCCAGCAGTTTTGTGGTGGAGACCCAGTACTTC. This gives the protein CASSFVVETQYF.

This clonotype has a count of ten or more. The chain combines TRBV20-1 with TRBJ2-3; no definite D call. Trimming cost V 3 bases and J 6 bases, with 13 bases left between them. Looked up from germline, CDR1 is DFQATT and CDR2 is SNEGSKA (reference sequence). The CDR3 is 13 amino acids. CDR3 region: CSASPVARDTQYF. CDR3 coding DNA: TGCAGTGCTAGCCCCGTAGCCAGGGATACGCAGTATTTT.

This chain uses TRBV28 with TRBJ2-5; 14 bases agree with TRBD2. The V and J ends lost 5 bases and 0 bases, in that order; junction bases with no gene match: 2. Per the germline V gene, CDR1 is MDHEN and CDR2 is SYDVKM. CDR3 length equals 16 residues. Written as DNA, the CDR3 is TGTGCCAGCAGTCGGACTAGCGGGAGGAACCAAGAGACCCAGTACTTC. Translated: CASSRTSGRNQETQYF. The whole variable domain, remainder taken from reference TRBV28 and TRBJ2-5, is DVKVTQSSRYLVKRTGEKVFLECVQDMDHENMFWYRQDPGLGLRLIYFSYDVKMKEKGDIPEGYSVSREKKERFSLILESASTNQTSMYLCASSRTSGRNQETQYFGPGTRLLVL.

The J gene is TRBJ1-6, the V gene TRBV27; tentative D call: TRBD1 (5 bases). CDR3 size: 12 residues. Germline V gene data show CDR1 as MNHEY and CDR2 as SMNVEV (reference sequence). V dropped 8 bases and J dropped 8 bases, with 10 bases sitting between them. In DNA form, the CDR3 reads TGTGCCAGCCGGGGGTTATATTCACCCCTCCACTTT. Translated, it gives CASRGLYSPLHF.

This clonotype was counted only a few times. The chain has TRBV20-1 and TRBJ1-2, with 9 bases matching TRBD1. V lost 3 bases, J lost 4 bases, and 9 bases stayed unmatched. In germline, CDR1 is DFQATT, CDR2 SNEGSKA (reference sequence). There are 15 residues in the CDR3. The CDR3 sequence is CSARGRGQGFYGYTF. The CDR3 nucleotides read TGCAGTGCTAGGGGAAGGGGACAGGGTTTCTATGGCTACACCTTC.

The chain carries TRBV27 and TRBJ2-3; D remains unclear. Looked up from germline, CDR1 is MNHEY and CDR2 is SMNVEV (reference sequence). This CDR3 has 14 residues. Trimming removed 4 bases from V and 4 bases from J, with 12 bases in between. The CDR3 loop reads CASSYERVADTQYF. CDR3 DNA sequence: TGTGCCAGCAGTTATGAAAGGGTTGCAGATACGCAGTATTTT.

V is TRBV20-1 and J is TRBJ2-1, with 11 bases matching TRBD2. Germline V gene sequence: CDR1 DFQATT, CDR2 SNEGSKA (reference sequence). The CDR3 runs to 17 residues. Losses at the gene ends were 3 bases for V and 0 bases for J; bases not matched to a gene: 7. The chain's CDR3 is CSARASGRISSYNEQFF. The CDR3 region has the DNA TGCAGTGCTAGGGCTAGCGGGAGGATCAGCTCCTACAATGAGCAGTTCTTC.

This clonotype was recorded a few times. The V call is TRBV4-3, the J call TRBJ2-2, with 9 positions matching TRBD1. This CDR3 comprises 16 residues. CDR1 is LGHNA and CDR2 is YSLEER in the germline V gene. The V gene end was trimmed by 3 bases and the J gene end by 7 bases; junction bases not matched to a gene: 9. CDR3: CASSQDNRGRVGELFF. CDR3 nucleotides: TGCGCCAGCAGCCAGGATAACAGGGGGCGCGTCGGGGAGCTGTTTTTT.

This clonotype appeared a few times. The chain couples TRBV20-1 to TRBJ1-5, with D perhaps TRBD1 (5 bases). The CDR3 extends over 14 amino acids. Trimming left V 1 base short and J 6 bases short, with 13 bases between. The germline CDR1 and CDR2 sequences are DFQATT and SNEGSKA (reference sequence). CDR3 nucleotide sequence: TGCAGTGCTAGAGCGAGGCAGGGCACTCAGCCCCAGCATTTT. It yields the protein CSARARQGTQPQHF.

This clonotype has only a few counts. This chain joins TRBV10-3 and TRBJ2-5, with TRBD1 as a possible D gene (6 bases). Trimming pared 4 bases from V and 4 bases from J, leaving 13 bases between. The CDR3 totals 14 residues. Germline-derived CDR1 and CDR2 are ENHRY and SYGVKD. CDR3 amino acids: CAISAQTGGETQYF. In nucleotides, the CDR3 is TGTGCCATCAGTGCCCAGACAGGAGGAGAGACCCAGTACTTC.

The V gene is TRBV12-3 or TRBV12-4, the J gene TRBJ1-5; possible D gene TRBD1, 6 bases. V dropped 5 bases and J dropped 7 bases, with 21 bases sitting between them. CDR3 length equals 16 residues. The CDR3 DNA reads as TGTGCCAGCAGTCAGATAGGGGGGGCGGGGAGACAGCCCCAGCATTTT. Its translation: CASSQIGGAGRQPQHF.

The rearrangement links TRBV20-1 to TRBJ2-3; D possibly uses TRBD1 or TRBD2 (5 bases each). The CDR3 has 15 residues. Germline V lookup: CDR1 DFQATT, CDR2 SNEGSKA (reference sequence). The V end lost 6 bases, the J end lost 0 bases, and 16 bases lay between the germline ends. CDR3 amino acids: CSAGSGTTSTDTQYF. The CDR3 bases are TGCAGTGCCGGCTCGGGGACGACTAGCACAGATACGCAGTATTTT.

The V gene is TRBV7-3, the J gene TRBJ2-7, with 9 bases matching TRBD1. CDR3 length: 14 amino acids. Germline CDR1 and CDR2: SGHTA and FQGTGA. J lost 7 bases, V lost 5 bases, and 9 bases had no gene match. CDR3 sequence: CASSLTGGPGEQYF. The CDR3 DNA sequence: TGTGCCAGCAGCCTTACAGGGGGCCCAGGGGAGCAGTACTTC.

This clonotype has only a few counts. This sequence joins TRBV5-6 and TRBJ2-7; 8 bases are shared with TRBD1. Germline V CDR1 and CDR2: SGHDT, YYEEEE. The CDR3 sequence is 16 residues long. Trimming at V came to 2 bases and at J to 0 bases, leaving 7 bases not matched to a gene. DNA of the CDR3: TGTGCCAGCAGCTTTTCCCGGACAGGGAACTCCTACGAGCAGTACTTC. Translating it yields CASSFSRTGNSYEQYF. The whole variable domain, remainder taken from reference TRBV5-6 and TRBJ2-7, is DAGVTQSPTHLIKTRGQQVTLRCSPKSGHDTVSWYQQALGQGPQFIFQYYEEEERQRGNFPDRFSGHQFPNYSSELNVNALLLGDSALYLCASSFSRTGNSYEQYFGPGTRLTVT.

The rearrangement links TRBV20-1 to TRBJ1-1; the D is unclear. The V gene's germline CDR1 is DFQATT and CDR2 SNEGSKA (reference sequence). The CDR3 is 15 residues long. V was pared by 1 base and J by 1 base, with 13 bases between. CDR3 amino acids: CSARGFRAANTEAFF. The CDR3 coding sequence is TGCAGTGCTAGAGGTTTTCGGGCGGCGAACACTGAAGCTTTCTTT.

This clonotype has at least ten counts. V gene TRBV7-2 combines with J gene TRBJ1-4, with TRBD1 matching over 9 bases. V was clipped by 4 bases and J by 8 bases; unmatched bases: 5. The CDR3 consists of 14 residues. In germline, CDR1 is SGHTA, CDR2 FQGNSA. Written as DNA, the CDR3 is TGTGCCAGCAGCTCCAGGACAGGGGACGAAAAACTGTTTTTT. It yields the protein CASSSRTGDEKLFF.

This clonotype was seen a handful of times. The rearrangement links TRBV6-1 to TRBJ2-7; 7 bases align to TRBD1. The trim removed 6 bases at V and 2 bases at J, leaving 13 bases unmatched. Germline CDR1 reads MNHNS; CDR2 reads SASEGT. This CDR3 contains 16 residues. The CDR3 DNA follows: TGTGCCAGCAGACGATCGGGACAGTATTTCACCTACGAGCAGTACTTC. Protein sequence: CASRRSGQYFTYEQYF.

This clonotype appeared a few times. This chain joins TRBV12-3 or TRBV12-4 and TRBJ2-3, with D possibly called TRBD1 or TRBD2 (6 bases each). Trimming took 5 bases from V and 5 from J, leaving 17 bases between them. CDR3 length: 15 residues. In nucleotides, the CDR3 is TGTGCCAGCAGTCATACGACAGGAGGGAAAGATACGCAGTATTTT. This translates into CASSHTTGGKDTQYF.

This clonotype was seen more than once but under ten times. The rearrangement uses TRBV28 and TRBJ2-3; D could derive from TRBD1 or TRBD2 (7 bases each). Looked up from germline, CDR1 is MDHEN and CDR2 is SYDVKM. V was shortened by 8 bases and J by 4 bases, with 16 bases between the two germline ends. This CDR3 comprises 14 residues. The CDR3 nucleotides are TGTGCCAGCGCTTCCGCAGGGGGGGCAGATACGCAGTATTTT. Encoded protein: CASASAGGADTQYF.

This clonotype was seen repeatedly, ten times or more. Here the CDR3 DNA reads TGTGCCAGCAGCTTAGACAGGGCTAATGAGCAGTTCTTC. Residues: CASSLDRANEQFF. The chain couples TRBV7-6 to TRBJ2-1, with D possibly matching TRBD1 (6 bases). Germline V lookup: CDR1 SGHVS, CDR2 FNYEAQ. V lost 1 base, J lost 7 bases, and 8 bases lay in between. The CDR3 is made up of 13 amino acids.

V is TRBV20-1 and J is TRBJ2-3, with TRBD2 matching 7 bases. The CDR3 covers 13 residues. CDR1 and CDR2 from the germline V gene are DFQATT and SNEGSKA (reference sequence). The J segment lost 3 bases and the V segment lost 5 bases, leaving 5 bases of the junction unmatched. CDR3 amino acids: CSAGGGETDTQYF. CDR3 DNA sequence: TGCAGTGCTGGGGGGGGGGAAACAGATACGCAGTATTTT.

The CDR3 sequence is CSAKKRDAYNEQFF. The DNA for the CDR3 is TGCAGTGCCAAAAAGCGGGACGCCTACAATGAGCAGTTCTTC. The chain recombines TRBV20-1 with TRBJ2-1, with 7 bases that match TRBD2. CDR3 length: 14 amino acids. Germline CDR1 DFQATT, CDR2 SNEGSKA (reference sequence). V lost 6 bases, J lost 2 bases, and 7 bases stayed unmatched.